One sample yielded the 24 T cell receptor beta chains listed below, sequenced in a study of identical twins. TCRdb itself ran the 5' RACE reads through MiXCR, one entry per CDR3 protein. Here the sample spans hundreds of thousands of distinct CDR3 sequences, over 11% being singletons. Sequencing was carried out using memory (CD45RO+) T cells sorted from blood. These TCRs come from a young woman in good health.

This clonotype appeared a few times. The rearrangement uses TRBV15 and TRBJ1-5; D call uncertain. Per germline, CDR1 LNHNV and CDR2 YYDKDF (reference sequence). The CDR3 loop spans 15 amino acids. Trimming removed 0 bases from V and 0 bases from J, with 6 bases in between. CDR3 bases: TGTGCCACCAGCAGAGATCAGCATAGCAATCAGCCCCAGCATTTT. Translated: CATSRDQHSNQPQHF.

CDR3 DNA: TGTGCCACCAGCAGAGGGATAGGACAGGGGTTCCACATTCAGTACTTC. Translating it yields CATSRGIGQGFHIQYF. The chain uses TRBV15 and TRBJ2-4; 9 nucleotides align to TRBD1. The CDR3 length is 16 residues. The ends lost 1 base at V and 8 bases at J; junction bases unmatched: 9. CDR1 is LNHNV and CDR2 is YYDKDF in the germline V gene (reference sequence).

For the CDR3, the DNA is TGTGCCAGCAGCTTTTTCGGAGACGGGGAGCTGTTTTTT. Encoded protein: CASSFFGDGELFF. The chain couples TRBV5-5 to TRBJ2-2; no firm D call. Trimming removed 2 bases from V and 7 bases from J, with 9 bases in between. In germline, CDR1 is SGHKS, CDR2 YYEKEE (reference sequence). CDR3 length: 13 residues.

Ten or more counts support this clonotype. CDR3 sequence: CASTPAGQKNTEAFF. CDR3 in DNA: TGTGCCAGCACCCCGGCCGGGCAGAAGAACACTGAAGCTTTCTTT. V is TRBV12-3 or TRBV12-4 and J is TRBJ1-1; D is unresolved. V lost 7 bases and J 1 base, leaving 16 bases between the germline ends. The CDR3 is 15 residues long.

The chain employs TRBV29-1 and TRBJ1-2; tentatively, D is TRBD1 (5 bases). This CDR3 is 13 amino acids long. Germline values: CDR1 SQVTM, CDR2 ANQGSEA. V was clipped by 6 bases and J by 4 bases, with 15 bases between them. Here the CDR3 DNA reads TGCAGCGTATCCCCGGGGACGGGCTATGGCTACACCTTC. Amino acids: CSVSPGTGYGYTF.

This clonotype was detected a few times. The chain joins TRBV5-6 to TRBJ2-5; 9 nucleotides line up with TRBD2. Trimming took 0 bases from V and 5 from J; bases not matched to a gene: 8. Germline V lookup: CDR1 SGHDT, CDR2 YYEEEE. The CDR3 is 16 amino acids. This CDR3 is CASSLVGGGAVETQYF. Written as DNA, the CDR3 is TGTGCCAGCAGCTTGGTCGGCGGGGGGGCCGTTGAGACCCAGTACTTC.

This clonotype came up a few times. This CDR3 reads CASMAGSHQETQYF. CDR3 nucleotide sequence: TGTGCCAGCATGGCAGGGAGCCACCAAGAGACCCAGTACTTC. This chain connects TRBV7-8 to TRBJ2-5; D assignment may be TRBD1 or TRBD2 (5 bases each). Looked up from germline, CDR1 is SGHVS and CDR2 is FQNEAQ. V lost 7 bases and J lost 0, with 12 bases in between. This CDR3 comprises 14 residues.

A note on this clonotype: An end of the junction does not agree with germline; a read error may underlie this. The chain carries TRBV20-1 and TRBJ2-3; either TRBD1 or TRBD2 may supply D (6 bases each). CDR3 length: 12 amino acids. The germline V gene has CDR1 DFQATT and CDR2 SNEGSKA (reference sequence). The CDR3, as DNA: TGCAGTGCCCTGACGGGGGCCGAGACTCGTGATTTT. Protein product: CSALTGAETRDF.

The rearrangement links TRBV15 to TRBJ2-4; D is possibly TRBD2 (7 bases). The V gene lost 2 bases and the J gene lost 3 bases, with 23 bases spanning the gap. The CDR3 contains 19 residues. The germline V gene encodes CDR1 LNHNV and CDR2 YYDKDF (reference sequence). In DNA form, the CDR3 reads TGTGCCACCAGCAGACCGAGACGGGGGGCCTCTTTGTGCAAAAACATTCAGTACTTC. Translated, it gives CATSRPRRGASLCKNIQYF.

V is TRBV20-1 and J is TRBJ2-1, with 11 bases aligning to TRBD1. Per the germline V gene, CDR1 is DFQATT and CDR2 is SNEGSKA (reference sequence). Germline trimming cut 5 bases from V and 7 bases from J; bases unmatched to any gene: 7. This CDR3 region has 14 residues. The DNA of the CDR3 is TGCAGTGCTCTCGGACAGGGGGCGGGTAATGAGCAGTTCTTC. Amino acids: CSALGQGAGNEQFF.

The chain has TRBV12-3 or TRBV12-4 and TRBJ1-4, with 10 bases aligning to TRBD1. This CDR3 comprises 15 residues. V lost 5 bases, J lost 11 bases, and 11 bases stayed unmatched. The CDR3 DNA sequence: TGTGCCAGCAGTCCGCCGGGACAGGGGACTTGGAAACTGTTTTTT. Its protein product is CASSPPGQGTWKLFF.

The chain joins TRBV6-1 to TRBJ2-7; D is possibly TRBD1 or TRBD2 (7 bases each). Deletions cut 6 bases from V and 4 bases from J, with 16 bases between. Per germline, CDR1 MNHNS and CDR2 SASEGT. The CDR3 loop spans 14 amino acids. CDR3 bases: TGTGCCAGCAGCCCAGGGGGGGGAGGTTACGAGCAGTACTTC. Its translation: CASSPGGGGYEQYF.

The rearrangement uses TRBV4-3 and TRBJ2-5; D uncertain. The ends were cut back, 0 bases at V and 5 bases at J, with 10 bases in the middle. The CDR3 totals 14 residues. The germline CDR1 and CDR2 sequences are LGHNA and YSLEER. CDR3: CASSQDGQRETQYF. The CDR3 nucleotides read TGCGCCAGCAGCCAAGATGGCCAGCGCGAGACCCAGTACTTC.

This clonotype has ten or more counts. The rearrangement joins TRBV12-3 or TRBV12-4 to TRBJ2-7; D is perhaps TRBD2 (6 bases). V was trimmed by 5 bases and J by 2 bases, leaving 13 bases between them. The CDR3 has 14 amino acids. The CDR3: CASSLYSGTYEQYF. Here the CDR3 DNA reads TGTGCCAGCAGTCTCTATAGCGGAACCTACGAGCAGTACTTC.

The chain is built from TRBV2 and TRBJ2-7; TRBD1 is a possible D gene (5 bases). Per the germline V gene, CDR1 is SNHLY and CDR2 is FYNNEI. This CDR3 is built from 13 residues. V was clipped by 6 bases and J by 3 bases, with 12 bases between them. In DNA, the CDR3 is TGTGCCAGCAGGCATGACAGCCACTACGAGCAGTACTTC. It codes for CASRHDSHYEQYF.

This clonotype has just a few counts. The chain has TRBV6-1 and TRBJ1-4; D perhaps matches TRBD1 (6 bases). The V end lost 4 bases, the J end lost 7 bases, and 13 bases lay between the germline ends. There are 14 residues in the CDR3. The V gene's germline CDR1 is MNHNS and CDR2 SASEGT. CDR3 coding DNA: TGTGCCAGCAGTGGATGGACAGAGGGTGAAAAACTGTTTTTT. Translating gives CASSGWTEGEKLFF.

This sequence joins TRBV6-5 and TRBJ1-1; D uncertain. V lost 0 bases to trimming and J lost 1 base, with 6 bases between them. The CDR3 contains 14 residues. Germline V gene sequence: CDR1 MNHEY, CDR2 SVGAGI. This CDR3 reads CASSYSVGNTEAFF. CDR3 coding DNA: TGTGCCAGCAGTTACTCGGTAGGGAACACTGAAGCTTTCTTT.

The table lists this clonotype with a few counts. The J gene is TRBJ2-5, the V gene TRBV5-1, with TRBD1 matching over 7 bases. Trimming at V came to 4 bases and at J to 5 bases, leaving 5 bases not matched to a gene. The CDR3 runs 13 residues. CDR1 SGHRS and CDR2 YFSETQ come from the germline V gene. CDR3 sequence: CASSRDSFETQYF. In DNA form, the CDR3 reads TGCGCCAGCAGCCGGGACAGTTTTGAGACCCAGTACTTC.

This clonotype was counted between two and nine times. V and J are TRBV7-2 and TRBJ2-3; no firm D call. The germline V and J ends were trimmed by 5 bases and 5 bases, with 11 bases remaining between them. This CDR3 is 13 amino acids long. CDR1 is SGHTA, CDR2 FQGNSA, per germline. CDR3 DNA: TGTGCCAGCAGCCGTGCCTGGGGAGATACGCAGTATTTT. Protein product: CASSRAWGDTQYF. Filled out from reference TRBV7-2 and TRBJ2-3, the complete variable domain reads GAGVSQSPSNKVTEKGKDVELRCDPISGHTALYWYRQSLGQGLEFLIYFQGNSAPDKSGLPSDRFSAERTGGSVSTLTIQRTQQEDSAVYLCASSRAWGDTQYFGPGTRLTVL.

The DNA for the CDR3 is TGCAGCGTTGAAGATGGAGGGGTACGGGAGACCCAGTACTTC. Translation: CSVEDGGVRETQYF. The V call is TRBV29-1, the J call TRBJ2-5; possibly TRBD2 for D (6 bases). CDR1 SQVTM and CDR2 ANQGSEA come from the germline V gene. V lost 0 bases and J 5 bases, leaving 13 bases between the germline ends. The CDR3 runs 14 residues.

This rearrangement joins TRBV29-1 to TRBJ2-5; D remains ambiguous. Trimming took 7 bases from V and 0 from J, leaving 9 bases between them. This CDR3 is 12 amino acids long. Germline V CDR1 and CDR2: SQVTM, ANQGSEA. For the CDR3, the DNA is TGCAGCGGTAAGGAGTACCAAGAGACCCAGTACTTC. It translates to CSGKEYQETQYF.

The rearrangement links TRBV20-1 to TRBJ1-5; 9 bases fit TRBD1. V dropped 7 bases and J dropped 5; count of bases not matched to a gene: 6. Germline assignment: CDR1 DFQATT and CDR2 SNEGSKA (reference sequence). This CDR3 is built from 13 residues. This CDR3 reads CSVAQGADQPQHF. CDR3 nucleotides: TGCAGTGTTGCACAGGGGGCGGATCAGCCCCAGCATTTT.

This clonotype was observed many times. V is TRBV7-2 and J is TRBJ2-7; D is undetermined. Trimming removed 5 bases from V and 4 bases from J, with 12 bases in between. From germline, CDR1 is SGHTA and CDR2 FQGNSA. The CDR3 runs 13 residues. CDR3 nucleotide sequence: TGTGCCAGCAGCATGAAGGTGACTTACGAGCAGTACTTC. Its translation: CASSMKVTYEQYF.

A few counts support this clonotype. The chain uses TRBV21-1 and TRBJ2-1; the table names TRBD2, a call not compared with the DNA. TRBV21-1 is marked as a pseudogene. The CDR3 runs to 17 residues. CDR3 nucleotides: TGTGCCAGCAGCAAAAGGTTACTAGCGGGAGGGTACAATGAGCAGTTCTTC. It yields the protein CASSKRLLAGGYNEQFF.